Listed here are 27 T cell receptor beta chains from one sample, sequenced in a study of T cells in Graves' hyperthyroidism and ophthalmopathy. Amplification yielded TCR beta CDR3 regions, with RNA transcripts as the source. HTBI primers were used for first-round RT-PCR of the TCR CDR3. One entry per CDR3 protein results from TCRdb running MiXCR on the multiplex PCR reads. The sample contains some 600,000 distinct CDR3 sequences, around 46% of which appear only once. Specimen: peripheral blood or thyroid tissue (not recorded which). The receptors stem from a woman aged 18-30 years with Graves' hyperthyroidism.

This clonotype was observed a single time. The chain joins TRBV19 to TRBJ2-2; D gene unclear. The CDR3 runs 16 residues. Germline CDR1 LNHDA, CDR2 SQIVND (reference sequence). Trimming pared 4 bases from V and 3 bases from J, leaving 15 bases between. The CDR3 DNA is TGTGCCAGTAGTACAGATCGTGCGATTCACACCGGGGAGCTGTTTTTT. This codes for CASSTDRAIHTGELFF.

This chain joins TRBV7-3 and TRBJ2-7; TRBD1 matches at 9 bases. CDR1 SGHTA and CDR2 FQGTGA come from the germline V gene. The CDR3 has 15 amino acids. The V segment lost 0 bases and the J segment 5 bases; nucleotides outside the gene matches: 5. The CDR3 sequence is CASSLTGDRADEQYF. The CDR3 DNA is TGTGCCAGCAGCTTAACGGGGGACAGGGCGGACGAGCAGTACTTC.

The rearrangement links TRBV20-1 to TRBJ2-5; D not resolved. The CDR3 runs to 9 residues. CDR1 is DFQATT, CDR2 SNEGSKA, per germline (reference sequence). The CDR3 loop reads CSAGQTQYF. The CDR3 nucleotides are TGCAGCGCCGGGCAGACCCAGTACTTC.

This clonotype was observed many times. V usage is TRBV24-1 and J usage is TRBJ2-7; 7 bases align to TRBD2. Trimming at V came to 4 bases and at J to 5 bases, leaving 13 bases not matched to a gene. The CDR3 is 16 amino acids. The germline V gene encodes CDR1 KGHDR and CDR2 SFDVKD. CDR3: CATSEAGPIEGNEQYF. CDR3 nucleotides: TGTGCCACCAGTGAAGCGGGGCCAATTGAAGGAAACGAGCAGTACTTC.

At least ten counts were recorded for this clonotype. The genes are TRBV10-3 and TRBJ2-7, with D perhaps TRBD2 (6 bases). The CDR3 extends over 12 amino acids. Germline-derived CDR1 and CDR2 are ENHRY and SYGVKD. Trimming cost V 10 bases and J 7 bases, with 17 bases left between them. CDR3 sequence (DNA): TGTGCCACCGCGGAGGGAGGTGAAGAGCAGTACTTC. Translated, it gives CATAEGGEEQYF.

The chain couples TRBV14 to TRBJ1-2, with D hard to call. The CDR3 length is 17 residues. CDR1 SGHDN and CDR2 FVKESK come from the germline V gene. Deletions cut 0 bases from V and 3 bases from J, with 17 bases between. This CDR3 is CASSQDRGGKEHYGYTF. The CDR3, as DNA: TGTGCCAGCAGCCAAGATCGCGGCGGGAAGGAACACTATGGCTACACCTTC.

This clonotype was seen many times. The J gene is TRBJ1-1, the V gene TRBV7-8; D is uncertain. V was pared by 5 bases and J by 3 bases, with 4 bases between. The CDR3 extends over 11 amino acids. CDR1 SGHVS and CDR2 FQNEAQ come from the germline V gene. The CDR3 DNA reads TGTGCCAGCAGCCCCGACACTGAAGCTTTCTTT. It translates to CASSPDTEAFF. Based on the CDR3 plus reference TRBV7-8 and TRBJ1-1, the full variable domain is GAGVSQSPRYKVAKRGQDVALRCDPISGHVSLFWYQQALGQGPEFLTYFQNEAQLDKSGLPSDRFFAERPEGSVSTLKIQRTQQEDSAVYLCASSPDTEAFFGQGTRLTVV.

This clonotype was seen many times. The CDR3 sequence: CSYGTGDNYGYTF. CDR3 DNA: TGCAGCTACGGGACAGGGGATAACTATGGCTACACCTTC. J is TRBJ1-2 and V is TRBV29-1; 10 positions match TRBD1. Germline V gene data show CDR1 as SQVTM and CDR2 as ANQGSEA. CDR3 size: 13 residues. The V gene end was trimmed by 8 bases and the J gene end by 1 base; junction bases not matched to a gene: 4.

CDR3 protein: CSVKGYSNQPQHF. The CDR3 DNA reads as TGCAGTGTAAAGGGTTATAGCAATCAGCCCCAGCATTTT. The genes are TRBV20-1 and TRBJ1-5, with D hard to call. V was clipped by 7 bases and J by 0 bases, with 10 bases between them. This CDR3 is 13 amino acids long. Germline-derived CDR1 and CDR2 are DFQATT and SNEGSKA (reference sequence).

The CDR3 reads CAISGSGNTDVEAFF. The CDR3 DNA reads as TGTGCCATCAGTGGAAGCGGGAACACGGACGTCGAAGCTTTCTTT. The chain is built from TRBV10-3 and TRBJ1-1; D gene uncertain. V dropped 4 bases and J dropped 8 bases, with 20 bases sitting between them. The germline V gene encodes CDR1 ENHRY and CDR2 SYGVKD. The CDR3 has 15 amino acids.

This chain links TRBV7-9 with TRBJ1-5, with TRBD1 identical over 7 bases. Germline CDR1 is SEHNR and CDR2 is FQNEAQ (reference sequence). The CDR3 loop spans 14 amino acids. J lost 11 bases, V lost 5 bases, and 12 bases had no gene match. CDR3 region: CASSRQGSGETQHF. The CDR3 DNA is TGTGCCAGCAGCCGACAGGGATCAGGGGAGACCCAGCATTTT.

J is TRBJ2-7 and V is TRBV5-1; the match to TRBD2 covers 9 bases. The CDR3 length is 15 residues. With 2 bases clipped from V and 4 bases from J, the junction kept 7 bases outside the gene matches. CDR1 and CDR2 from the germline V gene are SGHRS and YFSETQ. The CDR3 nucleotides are TGCGCCAGCAGCTTCTATAGCGGGAGTACGTACGAGCAGTACTTC. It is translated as CASSFYSGSTYEQYF.

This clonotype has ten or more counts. CDR3 DNA: TGTGCAAGCCAGGGGACTAGCGGGAGGAGCTACGAGCAGTACTTC. Encoded protein: CASQGTSGRSYEQYF. This chain connects TRBV2 to TRBJ2-7; 15 positions match TRBD2. The CDR3 totals 15 residues. CDR1 and CDR2 (germline): SNHLY, FYNNEI.

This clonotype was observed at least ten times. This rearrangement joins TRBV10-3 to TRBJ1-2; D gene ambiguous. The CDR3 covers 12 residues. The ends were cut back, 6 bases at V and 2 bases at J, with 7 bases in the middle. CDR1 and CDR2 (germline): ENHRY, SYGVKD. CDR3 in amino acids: CAISPENYGYTF. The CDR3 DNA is TGTGCCATCAGCCCGGAAAACTATGGCTACACCTTC.

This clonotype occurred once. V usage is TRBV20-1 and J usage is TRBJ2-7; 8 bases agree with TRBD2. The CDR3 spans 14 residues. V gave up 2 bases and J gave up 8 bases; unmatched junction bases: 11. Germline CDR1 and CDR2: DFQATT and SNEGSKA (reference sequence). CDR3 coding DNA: TGCAGTGCTAGATCGGGGACTAGATTCACGAAGCAGTACTTC. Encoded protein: CSARSGTRFTKQYF.

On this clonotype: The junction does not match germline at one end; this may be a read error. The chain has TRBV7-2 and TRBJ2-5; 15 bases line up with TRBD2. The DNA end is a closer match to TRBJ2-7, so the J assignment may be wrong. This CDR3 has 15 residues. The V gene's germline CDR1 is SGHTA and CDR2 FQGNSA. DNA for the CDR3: TGCGCCAGCAGCGTACCGGGACTAGCGGGAGGCGAGCAGTACTTC. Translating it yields CASSVPGLAGGEQYF.

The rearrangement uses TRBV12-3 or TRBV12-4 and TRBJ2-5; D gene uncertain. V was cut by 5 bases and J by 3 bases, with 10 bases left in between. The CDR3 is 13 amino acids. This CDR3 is CASSEVGEETQYF. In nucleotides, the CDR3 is TGTGCCAGCAGTGAAGTTGGGGAAGAGACCCAGTACTTC.

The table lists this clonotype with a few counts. The CDR3 DNA follows: TGCAGTGCTAGAGATCCATGGACAGGGGGCTCCGAGCAGTACTTC. As protein: CSARDPWTGGSEQYF. The rearrangement joins TRBV20-1 to TRBJ2-7; 11 bases are a match to TRBD1. Trimming removed 0 bases from V and 6 bases from J; junction bases left unmatched: 7. The CDR3 covers 15 residues. Looked up from germline, CDR1 is DFQATT and CDR2 is SNEGSKA (reference sequence).

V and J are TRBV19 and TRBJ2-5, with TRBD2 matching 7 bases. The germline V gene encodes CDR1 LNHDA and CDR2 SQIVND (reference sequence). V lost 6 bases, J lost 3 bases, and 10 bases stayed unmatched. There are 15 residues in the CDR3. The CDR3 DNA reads TGTGCCAGTAGAATCAGCCCCCTAGCGGAAGAGACCCAGTACTTC. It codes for CASRISPLAEETQYF.

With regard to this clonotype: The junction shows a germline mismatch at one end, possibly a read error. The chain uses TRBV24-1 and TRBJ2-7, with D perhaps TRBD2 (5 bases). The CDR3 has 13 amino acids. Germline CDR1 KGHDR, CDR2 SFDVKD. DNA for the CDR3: TGTGCCACCGTCCAGACTAACACCGGGGAGCTGTACTTC. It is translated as CATVQTNTGELYF.

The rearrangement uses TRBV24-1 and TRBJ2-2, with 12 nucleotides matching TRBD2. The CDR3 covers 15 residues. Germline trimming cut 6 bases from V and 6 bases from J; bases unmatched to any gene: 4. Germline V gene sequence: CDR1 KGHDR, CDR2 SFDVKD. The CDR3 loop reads CATSRLAGGAGELFF. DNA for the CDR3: TGTGCCACCAGTCGGCTAGCGGGAGGGGCCGGGGAGCTGTTTTTT.

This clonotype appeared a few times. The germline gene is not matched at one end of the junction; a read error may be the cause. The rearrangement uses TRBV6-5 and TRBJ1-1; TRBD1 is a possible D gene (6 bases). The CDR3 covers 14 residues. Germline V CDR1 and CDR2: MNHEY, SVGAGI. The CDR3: CASSHSDRNTEAFF. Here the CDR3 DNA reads TGTGCCAGCAGTCACTCGGACAGGAACACTGAAGCTTTCTTT.

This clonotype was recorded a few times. The CDR3 loop is CASSVYKSSGNTIYF. CDR3 in DNA: TGTGCCAGCAGTGTTTACAAGAGCTCTGGAAACACCATATATTTT. The chain recombines TRBV9 with TRBJ1-3; no clear D gene. The CDR3 runs 15 residues. V was trimmed by 5 bases and J by 0 bases, leaving 12 bases between them. The germline gives CDR1 SGDLS, CDR2 YYNGEE.

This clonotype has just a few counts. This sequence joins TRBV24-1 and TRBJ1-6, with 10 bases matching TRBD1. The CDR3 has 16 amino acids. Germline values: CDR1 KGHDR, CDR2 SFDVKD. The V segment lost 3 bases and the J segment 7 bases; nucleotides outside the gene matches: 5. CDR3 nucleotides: TGTGCCACCAGTGATGCGGGACAGGGGCGCAATTCACCCCTCCACTTT. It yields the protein CATSDAGQGRNSPLHF.

The CDR3 is CASSLGGTQNYGYTF. In DNA, the CDR3 is TGTGCCAGCAGCTTGGGAGGGACGCAGAACTATGGCTACACCTTC. The chain combines TRBV5-4 with TRBJ1-2, with a weak D call TRBD1 (5 bases). Germline V gene sequence: CDR1 SGHNT, CDR2 YYREEE (reference sequence). V lost 0 bases and J 2 bases, leaving 11 bases between the germline ends. This CDR3 has 15 amino acids.

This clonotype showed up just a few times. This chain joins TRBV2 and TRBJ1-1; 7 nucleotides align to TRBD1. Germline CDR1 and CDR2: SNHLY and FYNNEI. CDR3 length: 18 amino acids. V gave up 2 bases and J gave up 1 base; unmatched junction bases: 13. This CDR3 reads CASSELATGWGSNTEAFF. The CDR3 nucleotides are TGTGCCAGCAGTGAATTGGCGACAGGGTGGGGTTCGAACACTGAAGCTTTCTTT.

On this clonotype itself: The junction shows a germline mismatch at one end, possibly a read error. This CDR3 reads CATSEGQGNSPLHF. In nucleotides, the CDR3 is TGCGCCACCAGTGAGGGACAGGGTAATTCACCCCTCCACTTT. The chain employs TRBV24-1 and TRBJ1-6, with 9 bases lining up with TRBD1. The CDR3 is made up of 14 amino acids. CDR1 KGHDR and CDR2 SFDVKD come from the germline V gene.